The clone carrying this T cell receptor (beta chain) came up many times. Antigen specificity is unknown. Trimming took 6 bases from V and 8 from J; bases not matched to a gene: 12. Germline V gives CDR1 MDHEN, CDR2 SYDVKM. The CDR3 has 15 residues. The data originate from a study of tumor and adjacent non-tumor tissue in lung cancer. Across the study: Each sample yielded roughly 4.2 million productive TCRbeta reads on average. Notes on the study in general: TCR diversity was significantly greater in tumor than normal lung tissue.

This sample's RNA came from whole unsorted tissue. TCRbeta libraries were built with three rounds of nested PCR, modified from ARM-PCR. TCRdb reanalysed the multiplex PCR reads using MiXCR and keeps one entry per CDR3 protein. The profile shows 65,000 to 90,000 distinct CDR3 sequences, nearly 70% of them singletons. The V call is TRBV28, the J call TRBJ1-4; 7 bases map to TRBD1. This clonotype was sampled from a woman aged 65 to 85 with non-small cell lung cancer. Sequencing was done on a sample of lung tumor tissue. DNA of the CDR3: TGTGCCAGCAGCCTTCTGACAGGGTCAAAAGAAAAACTGTTTTTT. Its translation: CASSLLTGSKEKLFF.